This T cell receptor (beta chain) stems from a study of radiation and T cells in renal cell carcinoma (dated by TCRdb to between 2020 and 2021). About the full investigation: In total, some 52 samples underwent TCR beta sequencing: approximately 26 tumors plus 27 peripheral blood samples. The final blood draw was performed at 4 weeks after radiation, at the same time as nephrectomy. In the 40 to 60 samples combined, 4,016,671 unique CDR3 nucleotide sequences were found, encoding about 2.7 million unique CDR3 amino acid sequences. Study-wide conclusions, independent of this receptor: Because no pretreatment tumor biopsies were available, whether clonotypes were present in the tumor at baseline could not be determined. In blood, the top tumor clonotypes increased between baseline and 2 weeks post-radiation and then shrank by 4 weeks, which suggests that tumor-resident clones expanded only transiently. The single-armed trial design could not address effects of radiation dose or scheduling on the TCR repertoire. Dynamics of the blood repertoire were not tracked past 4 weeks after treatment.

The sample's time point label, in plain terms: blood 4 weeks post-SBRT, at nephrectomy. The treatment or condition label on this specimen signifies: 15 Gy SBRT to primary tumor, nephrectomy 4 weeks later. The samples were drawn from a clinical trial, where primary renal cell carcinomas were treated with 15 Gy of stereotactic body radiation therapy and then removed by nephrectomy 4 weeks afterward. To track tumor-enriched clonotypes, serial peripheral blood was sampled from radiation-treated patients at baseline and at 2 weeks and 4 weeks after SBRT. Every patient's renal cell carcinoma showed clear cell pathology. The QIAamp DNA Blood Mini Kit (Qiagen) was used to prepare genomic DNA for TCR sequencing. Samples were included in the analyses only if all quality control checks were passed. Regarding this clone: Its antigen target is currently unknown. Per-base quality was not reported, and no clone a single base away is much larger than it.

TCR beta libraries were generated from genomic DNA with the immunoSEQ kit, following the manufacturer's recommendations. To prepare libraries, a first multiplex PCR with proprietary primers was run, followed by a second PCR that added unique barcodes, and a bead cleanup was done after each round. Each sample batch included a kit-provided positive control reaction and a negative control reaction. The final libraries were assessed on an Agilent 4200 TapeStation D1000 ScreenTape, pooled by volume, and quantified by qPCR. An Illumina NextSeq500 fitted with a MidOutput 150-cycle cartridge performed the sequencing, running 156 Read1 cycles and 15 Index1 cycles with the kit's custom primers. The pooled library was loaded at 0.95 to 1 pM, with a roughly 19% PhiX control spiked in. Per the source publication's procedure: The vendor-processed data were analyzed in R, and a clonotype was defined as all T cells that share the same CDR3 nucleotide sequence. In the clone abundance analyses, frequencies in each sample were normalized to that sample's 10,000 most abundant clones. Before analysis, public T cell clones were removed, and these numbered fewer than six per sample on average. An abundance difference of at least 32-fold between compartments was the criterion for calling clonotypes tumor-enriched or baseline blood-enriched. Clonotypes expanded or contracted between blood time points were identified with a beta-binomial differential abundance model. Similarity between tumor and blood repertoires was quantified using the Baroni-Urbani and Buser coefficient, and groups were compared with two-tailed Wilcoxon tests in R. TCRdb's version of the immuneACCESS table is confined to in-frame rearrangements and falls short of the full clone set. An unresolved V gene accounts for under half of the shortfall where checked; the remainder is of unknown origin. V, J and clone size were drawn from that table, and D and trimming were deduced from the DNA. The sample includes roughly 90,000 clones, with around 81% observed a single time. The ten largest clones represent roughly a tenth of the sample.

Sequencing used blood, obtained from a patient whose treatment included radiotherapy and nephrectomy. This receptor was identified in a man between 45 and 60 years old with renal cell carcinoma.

The DNA sequence follows: TGCGCCAGCAGCGTCATGGCCGTCGGTTACAATGAGCAGTTCTTC. Its protein product is CASSVMAVGYNEQFF. Here the chain combines TRBV10-2 and TRBJ2-1; too little of a D gene remains to name it. CDR1 WSHSY and CDR2 SAAADI were looked up in the germline V gene. Trimming at the junction amounts to 6 bases on V and 4 bases on J, and the germline ends lie 16 bases apart. The CDR3 runs 15 residues from the cysteine to the phenylalanine. Of the read, only the CDR3 DNA is kept; its 45 bases are in frame from base 1.